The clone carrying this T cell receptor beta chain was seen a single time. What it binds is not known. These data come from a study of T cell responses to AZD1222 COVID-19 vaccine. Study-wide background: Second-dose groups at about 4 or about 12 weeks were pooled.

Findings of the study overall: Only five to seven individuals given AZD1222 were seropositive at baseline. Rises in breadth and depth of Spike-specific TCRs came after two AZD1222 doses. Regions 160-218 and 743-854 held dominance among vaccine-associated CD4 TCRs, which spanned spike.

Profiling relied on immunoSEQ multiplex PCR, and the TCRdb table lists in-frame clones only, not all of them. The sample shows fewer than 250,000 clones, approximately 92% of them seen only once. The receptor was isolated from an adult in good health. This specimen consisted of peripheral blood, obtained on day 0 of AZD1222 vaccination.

Here the CDR3 reads CASSVAGTSEKLFF. CDR3 in DNA: TGCGCCAGCAGCGTCGCCGGGACAAGCGAAAAACTGTTTTTT. The chain couples TRBV5-1 to TRBJ1-4, with D possibly matching TRBD1 (6 bases). CDR3 length equals 14 residues. Trimming cost V 4 bases and J 8 bases, with 15 bases left between them. Germline assignment: CDR1 SGHRS and CDR2 YFSETQ.